Listed here is a single TCR beta chain. What it binds is unknown. Germline V CDR1 and CDR2: SQVTM, ANQGSEA. V was clipped by 1 base and J by 5 bases, with 17 bases between them. The CDR3 is made up of 15 amino acids. This entry comes from a study of shared clonotypes between healthy human individuals. Regarding the study as a whole: Generally, naive subsets (rather than memory subsets) showed larger estimated richness.

TCRdb's table, derived via immunoSEQ multiplex PCR, lists solely in-frame clones and lacks some. The data contain around 2.3 million clones, approximately 94% of them singletons. V is TRBV29-1 and J is TRBJ1-2, with D perhaps TRBD1 (6 bases). This TCR came from a man aged 18 to 29 in good health. Sequencing was performed on naive CD4+ T cells sorted from blood. Subset noted: CD45RA+ positively selected. The DNA for the CDR3 is TGCAGCGTTGAAGCCACCGTCGGAGGGGGATATGGCTACACCTTC. Protein sequence: CSVEATVGGGYGYTF.